The present T cell receptor (beta chain) was sequenced within a study of T cells in Graves' hyperthyroidism and ophthalmopathy. Amplification targeted TCR beta CDR3 regions from RNA transcripts. Initially, a first-round RT-PCR of the TCR CDR3 employed the HTBI primer set. A single record per CDR3 protein comes from TCRdb applying MiXCR to the multiplex PCR reads. Among about 760,000 distinct CDR3 sequences listed, around a third were seen once. Trimming shortened V by 2 bases and J by 5 bases, and 12 bases separated the two germline ends. The length of the CDR3 is 14 residues. CDR1 MGHRA and CDR2 YSYEKL come from the germline V gene.

V is TRBV4-1 and J is TRBJ2-5; D remains unclear. The TCR originated in a woman aged 40 to 55 with Graves' hyperthyroidism. Sequencing was done on a sample of blood. In nucleotides, the CDR3 is TGCGCCAGCAGCCAATTTCCCGGTAGGGAGACCCAGTACTTC. Translated: CASSQFPGRETQYF.